A selection of T cell receptor beta chains follows, all from one sample in a study of human T cells and chemical hapten exposure. One entry per CDR3 protein, called by TCRdb with MiXCR from the RACE reads. The data contain 99,000 or so distinct CDR3 sequences, 30% to 35% of them singletons. The specimen was whole blood, collected in connection with sensitization to the hapten diphenylcyclopropenone (DPC). The receptors were sampled from a man aged 40-50 years with alopecia areata. Some clones in this sample may be carry-over from other donors' samples. The CDR3 runs from the conserved cysteine through the conserved F or W. The D gene is left open where the match is weak. Where a row states a size, it is once, few, many or the class of an expanded clone; other rows omit it.

clone_size	v_call	j_call	d_call	cdr3_aa	cdr3_nt
.	TRBV20-1	TRBJ2-3	.	CSAQAGTDTQYF	TGCAGTGCGCAGGCGGGGACAGATACGCAGTATTTT
.	TRBV20-1	TRBJ2-2	.	CSAREGVAGELFF	TGCAGTGCTAGAGAGGGGGTCGCCGGGGAGCTGTTTTTT
.	TRBV12-3/TRBV12-4	TRBJ1-1	.	CASSPDTANTEAFF	TGTGCCAGCAGTCCCGACACCGCGAACACTGAAGCTTTCTTT
once	TRBV12-3/TRBV12-4	TRBJ1-1	.	CASSLGLQGQNTEAFF	TGTGCCAGCAGTTTGGGTCTACAGGGCCAGAACACTGAAGCTTTCTTT
few	TRBV7-9	TRBJ2-5	TRBD2	CASSRGEETQYF	TGTGCCAGCAGCCGGGGGGAGGAGACCCAGTACTTC
.	TRBV7-6	TRBJ1-1	.	CASSLEGGNMNTEAFF	TGTGCCAGCAGCTTAGAGGGGGGCAACATGAACACTGAAGCTTTCTTT
few	TRBV24-1	TRBJ1-2	.	CATSGGMNYGYTF	TGTGCCACCAGTGGAGGGATGAACTATGGCTACACCTTC
.	TRBV7-2	TRBJ2-1	.	CASSLDLYNEQFF	TGTGCCAGCAGCTTAGACCTATACAATGAGCAGTTCTTC
.	TRBV9	TRBJ2-3	.	CASSVGTATSTDTQYF	TGTGCCAGCAGCGTGGGGACGGCCACTAGCACAGATACGCAGTATTTT
.	TRBV12-3/TRBV12-4	TRBJ1-5	.	CASSFNLAGRGNQPQHF	TGTGCCAGCAGTTTTAACTTGGCAGGTAGGGGCAATCAGCCCCAGCATTTT
few	TRBV5-1	TRBJ2-4	.	CASSLWGTKNIQYF	TGCGCCAGCAGCTTGTGGGGGACCAAAAACATTCAGTACTTC
.	TRBV10-3	TRBJ2-3	.	CAISDDSTDTQYF	TGTGCCATCAGTGACGACAGCACAGATACGCAGTATTTT
few	TRBV20-1	TRBJ1-2	TRBD1	CSAQSRDRGRLGGYTF	TGCAGTGCTCAGTCCCGGGACAGGGGGCGGCTCGGTGGCTACACCTTC
.	TRBV7-9	TRBJ2-3	TRBD1	CASSRTGGPAFTDTQYF	TGTGCCAGCAGTCGGACAGGGGGCCCGGCCTTCACAGATACGCAGTATTTT
.	TRBV12-3/TRBV12-4	TRBJ1-5	.	CASSTTEVSNQPQHF	TGTGCCAGCAGCACGACTGAGGTTAGCAATCAGCCCCAGCATTTT
.	TRBV19	TRBJ2-1	TRBD2	CASNWAGGSNEQFF	TGTGCCAGTAATTGGGCGGGCGGGAGTAATGAGCAGTTCTTC
.	TRBV5-1	TRBJ2-3	TRBD2	CASSLGPSGNSDTQYF	TGCGCCAGCAGCTTGGGGCCTAGCGGGAACTCAGATACGCAGTATTTT
.	TRBV4-2	TRBJ1-3	TRBD1	CASSLGQWNGNTIYF	TGTGCCAGCAGCCTGGGACAGTGGAACGGAAACACCATATATTTT
.	TRBV6-5	TRBJ2-7	TRBD2	CASSYSRWTSGSHEQYF	TGTGCCAGCAGTTACTCGAGATGGACTAGCGGGTCCCACGAGCAGTACTTC
.	TRBV24-1	TRBJ2-1	TRBD2	CATSDYSGSRGNEQFF	TGTGCCACCAGTGACTATAGCGGGAGTAGGGGGAATGAGCAGTTCTTC
few	TRBV27	TRBJ2-7	TRBD2	CASSLRTSGRSSYEQYF	TGTGCCAGCAGTCTCCGGACTAGCGGGAGGAGCTCCTACGAGCAGTACTTC
few	TRBV18	TRBJ2-3	.	CASSPRITIPDTQYF	TGTGCCAGCTCACCAAGGATAACAATTCCAGATACGCAGTATTTT
few	TRBV2	TRBJ1-4	TRBD1	CASSENRGPNEKLFF	TGTGCCAGCAGTGAAAACAGGGGGCCAAATGAAAAACTGTTTTTT
few	TRBV12-3/TRBV12-4	TRBJ1-1	.	CASRRQGGRGGEAFF	TGTGCCAGCAGGCGTCAAGGGGGGCGCGGGGGTGAAGCTTTCTTT
.	TRBV20-1	TRBJ2-1	TRBD2	CSARDSAGADHEQFF	TGCAGTGCTAGAGATAGCGCGGGAGCTGATCATGAGCAGTTCTTC
few	TRBV2	TRBJ2-3	.	CASSGAFDTPADTQYF	TGTGCCAGCAGTGGGGCGTTCGACACCCCTGCGGATACGCAGTATTTT
.	TRBV7-9	TRBJ2-5	TRBD2	CASSLYLAGGVQETQYF	TGTGCCAGCAGCTTGTATCTGGCGGGAGGGGTACAAGAGACCCAGTACTTC